Shown below are 30 T cell receptor beta chains from a single sample sequenced in a study of T cell responses to AZD1222 COVID-19 vaccine. Using immunoSEQ multiplex PCR, the repertoire was profiled, and TCRdb retains in-frame clones only, with some absent. This table holds under 200,000 clones, almost 95% found once. The sample was peripheral blood, taken on day 0 of AZD1222 vaccination. The origin of the receptors is an adult in good health.

The rearrangement uses TRBV5-1 and TRBJ2-1; 10 nucleotides line up with TRBD2. This CDR3 contains 15 residues. Germline CDR1 reads SGHRS; CDR2 reads YFSETQ. The ends lost 2 bases at V and 6 bases at J; junction bases unmatched: 5. The CDR3 nucleotides read TGCGCCAGCAGCTTCTTTTTAGCGGGAGGCAATGAGCAGTTCTTC. Amino acid sequence: CASSFFLAGGNEQFF.

This chain joins TRBV3-1 (or the pseudogene TRBV3-2) and TRBJ2-5; maybe TRBD1 (5 bases). Germline V gene sequence: CDR1 LGHDT, CDR2 YNNKEL (reference sequence). This CDR3 is 12 amino acids long. Trimming removed 6 bases from V and 3 bases from J, with 8 bases in between. The CDR3 loop reads CASRETEETQYF. The CDR3 nucleotides read TGTGCCAGCAGGGAGACAGAAGAGACCCAGTACTTC.

J is TRBJ2-7 and V is TRBV2; a weak D match, TRBD2 (5 bases). Germline assignment: CDR1 SNHLY and CDR2 FYNNEI. This CDR3 has 15 amino acids. V dropped 5 bases and J dropped 3 bases, with 17 bases sitting between them. CDR3 amino acids: CASSPVRGLGYEQYF. The DNA of the CDR3 is TGTGCCAGCAGTCCCGTCCGCGGACTGGGCTACGAGCAGTACTTC.

This rearrangement joins TRBV10-3 to TRBJ2-2; the match to TRBD1 covers 7 bases. The length of the CDR3 is 13 residues. V gave up 6 bases and J gave up 7 bases; unmatched junction bases: 5. CDR1 ENHRY and CDR2 SYGVKD come from the germline V gene. For the CDR3, the DNA is TGTGCCATCAGAGACAGGGCTGTCGGGGAGCTGTTTTTT. It encodes CAIRDRAVGELFF.

V gene TRBV7-9 combines with J gene TRBJ1-1; D uncertain. V shed 7 bases and J shed 3 bases, with 9 bases lying between them. The CDR3 is made up of 12 amino acids. In germline, CDR1 is SEHNR, CDR2 FQNEAQ (reference sequence). In DNA, the CDR3 is TGTGCCAGCATCCATAGGGACACTGAAGCTTTCTTT. Protein sequence: CASIHRDTEAFF.

This chain connects TRBV6-2 or TRBV6-3 to TRBJ2-1; TRBD2 agrees at 9 bases. Germline trimming cut 2 bases from V and 7 bases from J; bases unmatched to any gene: 6. The germline gives CDR1 MNHEY, CDR2 SVGEGT. The CDR3 consists of 15 residues. The DNA of the CDR3 is TGTGCCAGCAGTTACGGAATAGCGGGGGAAAATGAGCAGTTCTTC. Protein product: CASSYGIAGENEQFF.

The chain links TRBV18 to TRBJ1-2, with a tentative D call TRBD1 (5 bases). The CDR3 loop spans 13 amino acids. Germline V gene sequence: CDR1 KGHSH, CDR2 LQKENI. Trimming removed 4 bases at V and 6 bases at J, with 12 bases between. CDR3 sequence: CASSHVAGDGYTF. Here the CDR3 DNA reads TGTGCCAGCTCACACGTTGCGGGGGATGGCTACACCTTC.

V and J are TRBV10-1 and TRBJ1-2, with D unclear. This CDR3 is built from 9 residues. Trimming left V 6 bases short and J 4 bases short, with 0 bases between. CDR1 and CDR2 from the germline V gene are WNHNN and SYGVQD (reference sequence). The CDR3 DNA reads as TGCGCCAGCAGCTATGGCTACACCTTC. Translated, it gives CASSYGYTF.

V usage is TRBV15 and J usage is TRBJ1-2; no clear D gene. CDR1 is LNHNV and CDR2 is YYDKDF in the germline V gene (reference sequence). Trimming took off 0 bases at V and 4 bases at J, with 15 bases between the two ends. This CDR3 contains 16 residues. CDR3 residues: CATSRDQVAGVYGYTF. In nucleotides, the CDR3 is TGTGCCACCAGCAGAGATCAGGTCGCCGGGGTCTATGGCTACACCTTC.

The chain has TRBV28 and TRBJ1-4; D might be TRBD1 (5 bases). CDR1 and CDR2 from the germline V gene are MDHEN and SYDVKM. The CDR3 totals 14 residues. Trimming took off 1 base at V and 8 bases at J, with 11 bases between the two ends. The CDR3, as DNA: TGTGCCAGCAGTTTATCAGGGAGTGGGGAAAAACTGTTTTTT. Protein sequence: CASSLSGSGEKLFF.

This clone has just one count. The rearrangement links TRBV6-2 or TRBV6-3 to TRBJ2-2; D is ambiguous. This CDR3 has 11 residues. Between the trimmed V and J ends, which lost 4 bases and 4 bases, there was a span of 1 base. Germline CDR1 is MNHEY and CDR2 is SVGEGT. The CDR3 is CASSSTGELFF. In DNA, the CDR3 is TGTGCCAGCAGTTCCACCGGGGAGCTGTTTTTT.

The chain couples TRBV25-1 to TRBJ1-1; D is unclear. V dropped 0 bases and J dropped 7 bases, with 9 bases sitting between them. The CDR3 consists of 13 residues. Germline CDR1 MGHDK, CDR2 SYGVNS. CDR3 coding DNA: TGTGCCAGCAGTGAATACGGCCGGCATGAAGCTTTCTTT. Amino acids: CASSEYGRHEAFF.

This rearrangement joins TRBV7-8 to TRBJ1-2; tentatively, D is TRBD1 (6 bases). From germline, CDR1 is SGHVS and CDR2 FQNEAQ. The V end was cut by 3 bases, the J end by 4 bases, with 15 bases between. The CDR3 runs to 15 residues. The DNA for the CDR3 is TGTGCCAGCAGCTTTGCAGGGGCAGAGGGCTATGGCTACACCTTC. Residues: CASSFAGAEGYGYTF.

The sample holds one count of this clone. The genes are TRBV24-1 and TRBJ1-5; tentatively, D is TRBD1 (5 bases). Germline V gene lookup returns CDR1 KGHDR and CDR2 SFDVKD. The CDR3 runs 15 residues. The V gene lost 3 bases and the J gene lost 4 bases, with 12 bases spanning the gap. The CDR3 reads CATSDERGSNQPQHF. The CDR3 bases are TGTGCCACCAGTGATGAGCGGGGGTCGAATCAGCCCCAGCATTTT.

The table lists this clone with a few counts. The CDR3 spells CASSQQGGTEAFF. The CDR3 DNA is TGTGCCAGCAGCCAACAGGGGGGCACTGAAGCTTTCTTT. The chain employs TRBV3-1 (or the pseudogene TRBV3-2) and TRBJ1-1, with TRBD1 matching over 7 bases. This CDR3 comprises 13 residues. J gave up 4 bases and V 2 bases, and 1 base lay outside the gene matches. From germline, CDR1 is LGHDT and CDR2 YNNKEL (reference sequence).

This clone was counted a single time. V usage is TRBV2 and J usage is TRBJ1-6; D is ambiguous. CDR3 size: 13 residues. V lost 6 bases, J lost 8 bases, and 11 bases lay in between. Per the germline V gene, CDR1 is SNHLY and CDR2 is FYNNEI. The DNA for the CDR3 is TGTGCCAGCAGGTCGGAAATGGATTCACCCCTCCACTTT. It codes for CASRSEMDSPLHF.

The genes are TRBV6-2 or TRBV6-3 and TRBJ2-5, with 13 bases fitting TRBD2. J lost 1 base, V lost 5 bases, and 7 bases had no gene match. The CDR3 consists of 17 residues. Germline assignment: CDR1 MNHEY and CDR2 SVGEGT. CDR3 in amino acids: CASSPGTSGTGQETQYF. CDR3 DNA sequence: TGTGCCAGCAGTCCCGGGACTAGCGGGACGGGCCAAGAGACCCAGTACTTC.

V is TRBV4-1 and J is TRBJ1-3; 9 bases are shared with TRBD1. The germline V gene encodes CDR1 MGHRA and CDR2 YSYEKL. This CDR3 is 18 amino acids long. V gave up 1 base and J gave up 3 bases; unmatched junction bases: 10. This CDR3 is CASSQAATGGFNGNTIYF. The DNA of the CDR3 is TGCGCCAGCAGCCAAGCGGCGACAGGGGGTTTTAATGGAAACACCATATATTTT.

The chain links TRBV7-2 to TRBJ2-7, with TRBD2 matching over 10 bases. Germline CDR1 reads SGHTA; CDR2 reads FQGNSA. Trimming removed 2 bases from V and 6 bases from J; junction bases left unmatched: 4. The CDR3 runs 14 residues. Here the CDR3 DNA reads TGTGCCAGCAGCTTAAGTCTAGCGGGGGCCGAGCAGTACTTC. Protein: CASSLSLAGAEQYF. Filled out from reference TRBV7-2 and TRBJ2-7, the complete variable domain reads GAGVSQSPSNKVTEKGKDVELRCDPISGHTALYWYRQSLGQGLEFLIYFQGNSAPDKSGLPSDRFSAERTGGSVSTLTIQRTQQEDSAVYLCASSLSLAGAEQYFGPGTRLTVT.

The chain recombines TRBV27 with TRBJ1-1; D is perhaps TRBD1 (5 bases). CDR3 size: 12 residues. V was pared by 3 bases and J by 11 bases, with 13 bases between. CDR1 and CDR2 from the germline V gene are MNHEY and SMNVEV (reference sequence). CDR3 loop: CASSFRAGKAFF. The CDR3 nucleotides are TGTGCCAGCAGTTTCCGAGCAGGGAAGGCTTTCTTT.

The genes are TRBV19 and TRBJ2-5; D perhaps matches TRBD2 (6 bases). V lost 8 bases, J lost 5 bases, and 24 bases lay in between. Looked up from germline, CDR1 is LNHDA and CDR2 is SQIVND (reference sequence). The CDR3 runs to 16 residues. CDR3 amino acids: CASAGLYLAERETQYF. The CDR3 nucleotides read TGTGCCAGTGCGGGACTGTATCTCGCGGAGAGGGAGACCCAGTACTTC.

This sequence joins TRBV15 and TRBJ1-4, with D possibly being TRBD1 (5 bases). Germline CDR1 reads LNHNV; CDR2 reads YYDKDF (reference sequence). V was clipped by 3 bases and J by 8 bases, with 16 bases between them. CDR3 length equals 15 residues. The CDR3 sequence is CATSRRIREQEKLFF. The CDR3 region has the DNA TGTGCCACCAGCAGGAGGATCAGGGAACAAGAAAAACTGTTTTTT.

The chain combines TRBV21-1 with TRBJ2-6; the D segment call TRBD1 is taken from the table without a DNA check. TRBV21-1 is assigned pseudogene status. The CDR3 runs 18 residues. CDR3 residues: CASSNLGQGPSGANVLTF. Written as DNA, the CDR3 is TGTGCCAGCAGCAACCTAGGACAGGGCCCATCGGGGGCCAACGTCCTGACTTTC.

The rearrangement joins TRBV12-3 or TRBV12-4 to TRBJ1-1, with unresolved D. The CDR3 consists of 12 residues. V was trimmed by 7 bases and J by 11 bases, leaving 17 bases between them. The CDR3: CASTFGPSRAFF. The CDR3 DNA follows: TGTGCCAGCACCTTCGGGCCATCAAGGGCTTTCTTT.

This chain joins TRBV5-6 and TRBJ2-7; D remains unclear. CDR1 is SGHDT, CDR2 YYEEEE, per germline. CDR3 length: 13 amino acids. Between the trimmed V and J ends, which lost 2 bases and 4 bases, there was a span of 10 bases. The CDR3 reads CASSFISAYEQYF. CDR3 coding DNA: TGTGCCAGCAGCTTCATCAGCGCTTACGAGCAGTACTTC.

V is TRBV2 and J is TRBJ1-4; no clear D gene. The V end lost 8 bases, the J end lost 2 bases, and 9 bases lay between the germline ends. Germline values: CDR1 SNHLY, CDR2 FYNNEI. The CDR3 loop spans 13 amino acids. CDR3 loop: CASRRVTNEKLFF. Written as DNA, the CDR3 is TGTGCCAGCCGGCGCGTGACTAATGAAAAACTGTTTTTT.

In its sample, this clone was seen once. The chain recombines TRBV10-3 with TRBJ1-1; 10 bases match TRBD1. The J segment lost 0 bases and the V segment lost 7 bases, leaving 8 bases of the junction unmatched. The CDR3 spans 16 residues. Germline values: CDR1 ENHRY, CDR2 SYGVKD. CDR3 sequence reads: CAINSGQGVMNTEAFF. CDR3 bases: TGTGCCATCAACTCCGGACAGGGGGTTATGAACACTGAAGCTTTCTTT.

The CDR3 DNA is TGCGCCAGCAGCCTACGACAGGGGGGTGGTTCACCCCTCCACTTT. Translating gives CASSLRQGGGSPLHF. This chain connects TRBV4-3 to TRBJ1-6; 9 nucleotides align to TRBD1. V lost 4 bases, J lost 9 bases, and 7 bases stayed unmatched. Germline CDR1 reads LGHNA; CDR2 reads YSLEER. The CDR3 runs 15 residues.

The J gene is TRBJ2-7, the V gene TRBV6-6, with 9 bases lining up with TRBD2. Unmatched junction bases numbered 6, after V lost 5 bases and J lost 1 base. CDR1 MNHNY and CDR2 SVGAGI come from the germline V gene (reference sequence). This CDR3 contains 15 residues. DNA of the CDR3: TGTGCCAGCAGTCCGAGCGGGAGGTGGTCCTACGAGCAGTACTTC. It translates to CASSPSGRWSYEQYF.

This sequence joins TRBV29-1 and TRBJ1-4, with TRBD1 matching 7 bases. CDR3 length: 13 amino acids. Per the germline V gene, CDR1 is SQVTM and CDR2 is ANQGSEA. V dropped 6 bases and J dropped 5; count of bases not matched to a gene: 6. The CDR3 nucleotides read TGCAGCGTCGCGGGACAGCCAAATGAAAAACTGTTTTTT. Amino acids: CSVAGQPNEKLFF.